The clone carrying this T cell receptor (beta chain) turned up a few times. CDR1 is LNHDA, CDR2 SQIVND, per germline (reference sequence). V lost 8 bases, J lost 6 bases, and 8 bases stayed unmatched. The CDR3 is made up of 14 amino acids. The data belong to a study of beta chain features in type 1 diabetes. Every bit of the isolated RNA underwent reverse transcription, so sequencing read expressed TCRB transcripts. Sequencing was performed with immunoSEQ multiplex PCR; in TCRdb, only in-frame clones are kept and a portion is missing. Of fewer than 400,000 clones in the sample, less than 9.5% were seen once.

The sequenced sample consisted of central memory CD4+ T cells from blood. This sequence was found in a woman younger than 35 in good health. The chain links TRBV19 to TRBJ2-5; 11 bases map to TRBD1. The CDR3 coding sequence is TGTGCCAGTGCCCCCGGGACAGGGGGACAGACCCAGTACTTC. Its protein is CASAPGTGGQTQYF.